Described below is a single T cell receptor beta chain sequence and its context. TCRdb redid the calling of the 5' RACE reads with MiXCR, one entry per CDR3 protein. Of nearly 70,000 distinct CDR3 sequences listed, about 4.9% are singletons. This sample was included in a study of early T cells in non-severe SARS-CoV-2 infection. The overall study: Unpaired chains resulted from sequencing bulk RNA of unsorted whole blood.

Per germline, CDR1 LGHDT and CDR2 YNNKEL (reference sequence). This CDR3 region has 16 residues. The V and J ends lost 0 bases and 2 bases respectively, with 13 bases between them. The specimen comprised whole blood, sampled at baseline. The V and J genes are TRBV3-1 and TRBJ2-5; maybe TRBD2 (7 bases). The TCR originated in an adult who was a healthcare worker with PCR-confirmed SARS-CoV-2 infection or an uninfected control (not recorded which). The donor label of this sample is uncertain. This CDR3 reads CASSQDGRGPQETQYF. CDR3 in DNA: TGTGCCAGCAGCCAAGATGGGCGGGGGCCGCAAGAGACCCAGTACTTC.